This T cell receptor (beta chain) was obtained from a study of CD8 T cells in Susac syndrome. TCR beta was sequenced from blood CD8+ and CD4+ T cells. The patients serving as multiple sclerosis controls were treatment-naive. They had stable or active relapsing-remitting disease and fulfilled revised McDonald criteria. Random hexamers were used to reverse transcribe roughly 0.45 to 1 ug of RNA. With immunoSEQ multiplex PCR, TCR beta CDR3 was amplified across 54 Vbeta and 13 Jbeta. From the immunoSEQ multiplex PCR reads, TCRdb called clonotypes with MiXCR, one entry per CDR3 protein. This table has roughly 150,000 distinct CDR3 sequences, roughly 94% appearing once. V was clipped by 0 bases and J by 5 bases; unmatched bases: 6. Germline CDR1 is SQVTM and CDR2 is ANQGSEA. The CDR3 length is 14 residues.

The V gene is TRBV29-1, the J gene TRBJ2-5, with 7 nucleotides matching TRBD2. The receptor was isolated from a human donor with multiple sclerosis. Input material: CD8+ T cells from PBMCs. DNA for the CDR3: TGCAGCGTTGAAGATCGGCGGGGGAGGGAGACCCAGTACTTC. Protein product: CSVEDRRGRETQYF. The variable domain in full, completed from reference TRBV29-1 and TRBJ2-5, reads SAVISQKPSRDICQRGTSLTIQCQVDSQVTMMFWYRQQPGQSLTLIATANQGSEATYESGFVIDKFPISRPNLTFSTLTVSNMSPEDSSIYLCSVEDRRGRETQYFGPGTRLLVL.